A single T cell receptor (beta chain) is shown here with its context. This clonotype was recorded once. Its cognate antigen has yet to be identified. The input lacks base qualities; no much larger clone sits a single base away. Support from one read is weak. Inclusive of the bounding cysteine and phenylalanine, the CDR3 is 15 residues long. Only the CDR3 DNA stays, 45 bases, in frame from base 1. CDR1 and CDR2, per the germline V gene (reference sequence), are LNHNV and YYDKDF. Cut back by 0 bases and 7 bases, the V and J ends lie 15 bases apart. Stable Graves' hyperthyroidism was defined as no progression to ophthalmopathy during 18 months of follow-up. Hyperthyroidism patients were aged 18 to 65 years and newly diagnosed, with disease duration of less than 2 months. Exclusion was applied to patients with uncontrolled infections, other autoimmune diseases, pregnancy or lactation. Diagnoses relied on clinical symptoms, serum thyroxine and TRAb, thyroid ultrasound and orbital computed tomography. Total RNA was extracted using Trizol reagent, and RNA quality was assessed on an Agilent 2100 Bioanalyzer.

This sample was taken from a study of T cells in Graves' hyperthyroidism and ophthalmopathy (dated by TCRdb to between 2017 and 2020). A note on the overall study: To identify TCR V-J signatures that set the groups apart, the researchers used a discovery cohort of 90 to 100 patients, made up of roughly 45 with Graves' ophthalmopathy and 57 with stable Graves' hyperthyroidism. Whether ophthalmopathy could be predicted prospectively was tested in an independent validation cohort made up of roughly 20 hyperthyroidism patients plus 17 patients who later progressed to ophthalmopathy. The roughly 99 discovery patients were divided at random into training and test sets in a 7:3 ratio. In more than 5 Graves' hyperthyroidism patients, the study also compared T-cell repertoires from thyroid tissue with T-cell repertoires from blood. After sampling, hyperthyroidism patients received methimazole starting at 30 mg daily, and ophthalmopathy patients received high-dose intravenous methylprednisolone. The paper describes TCR Vbeta CDR3 sequencing of 120 to 150 peripheral blood samples, made up of 43 ophthalmopathy patients, roughly 72 hyperthyroidism patients and some 17 progressor patients.

Broad study findings and their caveats: In validation, the model predicted progression to ophthalmopathy a median of about 6.8 months before onset, with about 71% sensitivity and almost 75% specificity. Ophthalmopathy was separated from stable hyperthyroidism by a 13 V-J signature model, with around 90% sensitivity and approximately 84% specificity obtained in cross-validation and 80%/75% obtained in testing. Most expanded thyroid clonotypes (frequency above 0.001) were also detected in blood, suggesting blood repertoires may reflect thyroid immune responses. No statistical method was used to fix the sample size in advance, and group allocation was not hidden from the investigators.

The TCR beta CDR3 regions were amplified from RNA transcripts. The first round of RT-PCR for the TCR CDR3 was performed with the HTBI primer set and the Qiagen OneStep RT-PCR kit. A second multiplex PCR round built the libraries, followed by size selection and purification. Paired-end sequencing of the libraries was performed with 100 bp reads on an Illumina HiSeq2000. Per the authors' processing: SOAPnuke was used to process the raw data, throwing out any read that contained adapters or uncalled bases, had a mean Phred below 15, or lacked an exact constant-primer or identifier match. COPE v1.2.5 was used to merge high-quality paired reads, and clonotypes were defined as unique nucleotide sequences. Clonotypes were aligned to IMGT TRBV, TRBD and TRBJ reference segments using MiTCR v1.1. Analysis was restricted to V-J combinations with a frequency above 0.0001, which covered roughly 99% of repertoires. A TCS score was defined as the ratio of F50 (clonal expansion) to E x V (chaos), with BLOSUM62-based TCRdist applied between CDR3 peptides within each V-J. Welch's t-statistics and random forest reduced roughly 500 V-J features to 13, which were used in a naive Bayes classifier (R e1071). The similarity between thyroid and blood repertoires was quantified using the Morisita-Horn index. TCRdb passed the public sequencing reads through fastp at Q25 and MiXCR, retaining productive beta sequences. Entries are consolidated by CDR3 protein sequence, retaining the most common genes and DNA. The V and J calls here are based on TCRdb, not the publication. Recorded for this sample are 450,000 to 700,000 distinct CDR3 sequences; around 46% of them occurred a single time. The ten largest clones add up to around 8% of the sample.

The source material was peripheral blood or thyroid tissue (not recorded which). The sequence is built from TRBV15 and TRBJ1-2; the D gene identity is not certain. The clonotype comes from a young woman with Graves' hyperthyroidism. The DNA sequence is as follows: TGTGCCACCAGCAGAGACGTGGACGGGATCCCTGGCTACACCTTC. It codes for CATSRDVDGIPGYTF. Where the CDR3 stops, the reference TRBV15 and TRBJ1-2 genes take over; the full variable domain is DAMVIQNPRYQVTQFGKPVTLSCSQTLNHNVMYWYQQKSSQAPKLLFHYYDKDFNNEADTPDNFQSRRPNTSFCFLDIRSPGLGDTAMYLCATSRDVDGIPGYTFGSGTRLTVV.